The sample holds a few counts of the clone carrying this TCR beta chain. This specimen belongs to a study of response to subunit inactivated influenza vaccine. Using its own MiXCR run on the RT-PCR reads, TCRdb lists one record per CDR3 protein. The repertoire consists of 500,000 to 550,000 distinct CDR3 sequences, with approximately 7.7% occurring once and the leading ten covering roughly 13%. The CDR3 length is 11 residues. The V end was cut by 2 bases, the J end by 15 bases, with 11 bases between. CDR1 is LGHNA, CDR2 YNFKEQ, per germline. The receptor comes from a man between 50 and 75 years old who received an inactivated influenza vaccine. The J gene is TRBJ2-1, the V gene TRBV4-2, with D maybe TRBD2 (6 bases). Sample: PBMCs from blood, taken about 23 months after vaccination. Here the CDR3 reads CASSQQGLRFF. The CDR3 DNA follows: TGTGCCAGCAGCCAACAGGGACTCAGGTTCTTC.